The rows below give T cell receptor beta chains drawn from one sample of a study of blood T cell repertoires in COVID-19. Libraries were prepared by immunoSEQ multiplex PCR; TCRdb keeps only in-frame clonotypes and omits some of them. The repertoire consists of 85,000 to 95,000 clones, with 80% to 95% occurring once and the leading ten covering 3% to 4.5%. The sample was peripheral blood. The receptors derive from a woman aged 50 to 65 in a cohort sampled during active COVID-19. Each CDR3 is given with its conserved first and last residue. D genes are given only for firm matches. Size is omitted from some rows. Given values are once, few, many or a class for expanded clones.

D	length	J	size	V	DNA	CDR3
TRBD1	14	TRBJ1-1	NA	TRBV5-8	TGTGCCAGCAGCTTGGTGGCCAGGGGGACTGAAGCTTTCTTT	CASSLVARGTEAFF
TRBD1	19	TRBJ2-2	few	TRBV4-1	TGCGCCAGCAGCCAAGATGCCAGGGGGCGGTTCTTGGACACCGGGGAGCTGTTTTTT	CASSQDARGRFLDTGELFF
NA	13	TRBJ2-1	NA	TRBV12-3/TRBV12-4	TGTGCCAGCAGTTTCGTGAGATACAATGAGCAGTTCTTC	CASSFVRYNEQFF
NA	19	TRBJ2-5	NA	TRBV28	TGTGCCAGCAGTTTATTTATCCCCTGGGTAGCGGAGATAAAAGAGACCCAGTACTTC	CASSLFIPWVAEIKETQYF
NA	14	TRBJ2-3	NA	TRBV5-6	TGTGCCAGCAGCTTGGTCAGTAGCACAGATACGCAGTATTTT	CASSLVSSTDTQYF
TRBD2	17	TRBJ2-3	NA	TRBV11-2	TGTGCCAGCAGTACCGCCCTAGCGGGAGGGCCGTCAGATACGCAGTATTTT	CASSTALAGGPSDTQYF
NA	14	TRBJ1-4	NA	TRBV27	TGTGCCAGCAGAAGGGGATCGGCCAATGAAAAACTGTTTTTT	CASRRGSANEKLFF
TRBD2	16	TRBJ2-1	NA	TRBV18	TGTGCCAGCTCACCGATCAGCGGGGGTGGCCTCGGCGAGCAGTTCTTC	CASSPISGGGLGEQFF
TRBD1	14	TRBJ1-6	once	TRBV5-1	TGCGCCAGCAGCTTGGGACAGGGTGAGTCACCCCTCCACTTT	CASSLGQGESPLHF
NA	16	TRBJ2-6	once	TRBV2	TGTGCCAGCAGAGGGAAACTGGGAGCTGGGGCCAACGTCCTGACTTTC	CASRGKLGAGANVLTF
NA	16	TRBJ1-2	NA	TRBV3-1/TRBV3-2	TGTGCCAGCAGCCAATGGGGAGGTGGCGCTAACTATGGCTACACCTTC	CASSQWGGGANYGYTF
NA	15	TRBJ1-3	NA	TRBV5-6	TGTGCCAGCAGCTCGGCAGCGGTCCGTGGAAACACCATATATTTT	CASSSAAVRGNTIYF
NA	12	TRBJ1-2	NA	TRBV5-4	TGTGCCAGCAGCTCGGACAGCTATGGCTACACCTTC	CASSSDSYGYTF
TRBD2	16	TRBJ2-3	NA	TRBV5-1	TGCGCCAGCAGCTTATCCGGGACTAGCGACACAGATACGCAGTATTTT	CASSLSGTSDTDTQYF
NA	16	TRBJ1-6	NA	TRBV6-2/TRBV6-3	TGTGCCAGCAGTAACTCCCCCAGGGAAAGGATTTCACTCCTCCACTTT	CASSNSPRERISLLHF
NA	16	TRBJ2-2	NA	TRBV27	TGTGCCAGCAGTTTATTGGGCGGGCGTCGCCCCGGGGAGCTGTTTTTT	CASSLLGGRRPGELFF
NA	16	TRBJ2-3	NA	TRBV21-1	TGTGCCAGCAGCAAAAGACGGCGGGGTGCAACAGATACGCAGTATTTT	CASSKRRRGATDTQYF
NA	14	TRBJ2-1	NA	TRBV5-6	TGTGCCAGCAGCTTCCCCCCTATGTACAATGAGCAGTTCTTC	CASSFPPMYNEQFF
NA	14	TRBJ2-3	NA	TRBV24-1	TGTGCCACCAGTGAGCGGGGGCGGACAGATACGCAGTATTTT	CATSERGRTDTQYF
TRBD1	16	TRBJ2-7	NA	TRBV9	TGTGCCAGCAGCGTAGAGTCAGGGGGCGCATCCTACGAGCAGTACTTC	CASSVESGGASYEQYF
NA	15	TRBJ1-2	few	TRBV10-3	TGTGCCATCAGTGAGTCTTTGGCAGGGGTCTATGGCTACACCTTC	CAISESLAGVYGYTF
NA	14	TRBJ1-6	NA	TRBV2	TGTGCCAGCAGTGACGGGGGCTATAATTCACCCCTCCACTTT	CASSDGGYNSPLHF
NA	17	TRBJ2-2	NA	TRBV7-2	TGTGCCAGCAGCCCCTCCCATGTGGGAGTCGAAACCGGGGAGCTGTTTTTT	CASSPSHVGVETGELFF
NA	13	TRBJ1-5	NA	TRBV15	TGTGCCACCAGCAGAGACAGGGGTCAGCCCCAGCATTTT	CATSRDRGQPQHF
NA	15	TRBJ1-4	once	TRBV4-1	TGCGCCAGCAGCCAAGATTCCTCCGTGAATGAAAAACTGTTTTTT	CASSQDSSVNEKLFF
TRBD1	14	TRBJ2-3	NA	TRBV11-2	TGTGCCAGCAGCCTGGGACAGAACACAGATACGCAGTATTTT	CASSLGQNTDTQYF
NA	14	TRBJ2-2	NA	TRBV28	TGTGCCAGCAGTTTAGGACAGCCTACCGGGGAGCTGTTTTTT	CASSLGQPTGELFF
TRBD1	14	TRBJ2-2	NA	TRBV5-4	TGTGCCAGCAGAGGACAGGGGAACACCGGGGAGCTGTTTTTT	CASRGQGNTGELFF
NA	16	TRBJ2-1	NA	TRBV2	TGTGCCAGCAGTAACTTTGTGGGAGTTAATGTTAATGAGCAGTTCTTC	CASSNFVGVNVNEQFF
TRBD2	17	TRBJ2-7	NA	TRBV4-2	TGTGCCAGCAGCCAAGGGACTAGCGGGAGAGGGTCCTACGAGCAGTACTTC	CASSQGTSGRGSYEQYF
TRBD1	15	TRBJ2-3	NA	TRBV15	TGTGCCACCAGCGGTAGGACAGGGCTTACAGATACGCAGTATTTT	CATSGRTGLTDTQYF
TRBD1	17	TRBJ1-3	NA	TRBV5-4	TGTGCCAGCAGCAGGACAGGGGTAGGAGACTCTGGAAACACCATATATTTT	CASSRTGVGDSGNTIYF
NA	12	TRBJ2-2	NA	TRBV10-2	TGCGCCAGCAGTGCGGGTGCCGGGGAGCTGTTTTTT	CASSAGAGELFF
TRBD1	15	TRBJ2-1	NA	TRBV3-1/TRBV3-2	TGTGCCAGCAGTCCCGGACAGGGTTCCTACAATGAGCAGTTCTTC	CASSPGQGSYNEQFF
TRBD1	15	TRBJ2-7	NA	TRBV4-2	TGTGCCAGCAGCCAAGAAACAGGGGGCTCCTACGAGCAGTACTTC	CASSQETGGSYEQYF
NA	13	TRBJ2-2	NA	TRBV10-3	TGTGCCATCAGTGACAGGGGGGACGGGGAGCTGTTTTTT	CAISDRGDGELFF
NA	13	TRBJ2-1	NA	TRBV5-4	TGTGCCAGCAGCCAGACAGATTACAATGAGCAGTTCTTC	CASSQTDYNEQFF
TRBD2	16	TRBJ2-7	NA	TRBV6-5	TGTGCCAGCAGTTACGGGGGGACTAGCGGGACCCACGAGCAGTACTTC	CASSYGGTSGTHEQYF
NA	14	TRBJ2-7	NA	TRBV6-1	TGTGCCAGCAGTGAAGATCTCAGGGCATACGAGCAGTACTTC	CASSEDLRAYEQYF
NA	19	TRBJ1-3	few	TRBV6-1	TGTGCCAGCAGTGAAGAGGGGAGGAACAGCGTCCATTCTGGAAACACCATATATTTT	CASSEEGRNSVHSGNTIYF
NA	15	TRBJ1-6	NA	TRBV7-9	TGTGCCAGCAGCTGGGGGGATCCCTATAATTCACCCCTCCACTTT	CASSWGDPYNSPLHF
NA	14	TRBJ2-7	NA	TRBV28	TGTGCCAGCAGTTTGACGGGAGCCTCCTACGAGCAGTACTTC	CASSLTGASYEQYF
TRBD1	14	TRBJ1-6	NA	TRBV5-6	TGTGCCAGCAGGTCGACAGGGAGTAATTCACCCCTCCACTTT	CASRSTGSNSPLHF
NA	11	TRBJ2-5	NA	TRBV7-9	TGTGCCAGCAGTTCGGGTGAGACCCAGTACTTC	CASSSGETQYF
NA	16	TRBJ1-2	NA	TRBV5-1	TGCGCCAGCAGCCCCGGGGAGAGACCTAATAACTATGGCTACACCTTC	CASSPGERPNNYGYTF
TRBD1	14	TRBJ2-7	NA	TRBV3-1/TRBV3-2	TGTGCCAGCAGCCAAGGGACAGGGTTCAACGAGCAGTACTTC	CASSQGTGFNEQYF
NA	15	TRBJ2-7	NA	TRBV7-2	TGTGCCAGCAGCTTAGTTCGGGATAGCGGCTACGAGCAGTACTTC	CASSLVRDSGYEQYF
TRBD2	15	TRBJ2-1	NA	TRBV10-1	TGCGCCAGCAGTGAAGCGGGGGGGCCGATCAATGAGCAGTTCTTC	CASSEAGGPINEQFF
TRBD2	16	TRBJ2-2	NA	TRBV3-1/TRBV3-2	TGTGCCAGCACCCCACTAGCGGGTCTGAACACCGGGGAGCTGTTTTTT	CASTPLAGLNTGELFF
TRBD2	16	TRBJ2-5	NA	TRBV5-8	TGTGCCAGCAGCAAGGGACTAGCGGGCTCCCAAGAGACCCAGTACTTC	CASSKGLAGSQETQYF
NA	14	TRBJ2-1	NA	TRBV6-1	TGTGCCAGCAGTGAAAGGTCTGGGGCCAATGAGCAGTTCTTC	CASSERSGANEQFF
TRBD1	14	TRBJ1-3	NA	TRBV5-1	TGCGCCAGCAGCTACGGACAGGCTAGAAACACCATATATTTT	CASSYGQARNTIYF
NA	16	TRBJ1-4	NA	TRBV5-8	TGTGCCAGCAGCTTGGGACAAATGGCAACTAATGAAAAACTGTTTTTT	CASSLGQMATNEKLFF
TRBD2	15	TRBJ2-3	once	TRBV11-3	TGTGCCAGCAGCTTTGTAGCGGGAGTGGCAGATACGCAGTATTTT	CASSFVAGVADTQYF
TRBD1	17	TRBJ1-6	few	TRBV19	TGTGCCAGTAGGCCCGGGACAGGGGGCGTCGCTCGTCCACCCCTCCACTTT	CASRPGTGGVARPPLHF